Listed here are 30 T cell receptor beta chains from one sample, sequenced in a study of OX40 agonist ivuxolimab in advanced cancers. TCRdb's copy holds only in-frame clones and misses some; the assay was immunoSEQ multiplex PCR. The sample carries tens of thousands of clones, approximately 90% recorded once. The sequencing used CD4+ or CD8+ T cells sorted from blood, collected in a trial of the OX40 agonist ivuxolimab. The receptors derive from an adult with an advanced solid tumor such as melanoma, head and neck, liver or kidney cancer.

V is TRBV2 and J is TRBJ2-1, with D perhaps TRBD2 (6 bases). V was pared by 7 bases and J by 4 bases, with 14 bases between. CDR1 is SNHLY, CDR2 FYNNEI, per germline. The CDR3 contains 14 residues. In DNA form, the CDR3 reads TGTGCCAGCACCGGGACTCGAACTTACAATGAGCAGTTCTTC. Its translation is CASTGTRTYNEQFF.

The chain couples TRBV5-4 to TRBJ2-3; 7 nucleotides agree with TRBD1. CDR1 is SGHNT and CDR2 is YYREEE in the germline V gene (reference sequence). V lost 4 bases to trimming and J lost 4 bases; unmatched junction nucleotides: 9. This CDR3 comprises 15 residues. The CDR3 sequence is CASSRDRVVADTQYF. The CDR3 DNA reads TGTGCCAGCAGCCGAGACAGGGTCGTGGCAGATACGCAGTATTTT.

This clone appeared a few times. The V gene is TRBV7-3, the J gene TRBJ2-5; no clear D gene. Trimming took 2 bases from V and 4 from J, leaving 17 bases between them. Per germline, CDR1 SGHTA and CDR2 FQGTGA. The CDR3 contains 16 residues. Here the CDR3 DNA reads TGTGCCAGCAGCTTAGGTTCTTTTGAGAAGTCAGAGACCCAGTACTTC. Translation: CASSLGSFEKSETQYF.

The gene calls are TRBV19 and TRBJ1-1, with D uncertain. Trimming stripped 2 bases from V and 3 bases from J, with 10 bases between. CDR1 and CDR2 from the germline V gene are LNHDA and SQIVND (reference sequence). The CDR3 sequence is 14 residues long. As DNA, the CDR3 is TGTGCCAGTAGTATAAGGGAGGTAGACACTGAAGCTTTCTTT. Translation gives CASSIREVDTEAFF. Filled out from reference TRBV19 and TRBJ1-1, the complete variable domain reads DGGITQSPKYLFRKEGQNVTLSCEQNLNHDAMYWYRQDPGQGLRLIYYSQIVNDFQKGDIAEGYSVSREKKESFPLTVTSAQKNPTAFYLCASSIREVDTEAFFGQGTRLTVV.

This chain connects TRBV5-1 to TRBJ2-5; D remains ambiguous. This CDR3 contains 13 residues. Trimming took 2 bases from V and 1 from J, leaving 6 bases between them. Per germline, CDR1 SGHRS and CDR2 YFSETQ. The CDR3 coding sequence is TGCGCCAGCAGCTTAACCCTCCAAGAGACCCAGTACTTC. Residues: CASSLTLQETQYF.

The gene calls are TRBV5-1 and TRBJ2-2; 13 bases match TRBD2. Germline lookup yields CDR1 SGHRS and CDR2 YFSETQ. The ends lost 4 bases at V and 5 bases at J; junction bases unmatched: 8. The CDR3 consists of 17 residues. The CDR3 nucleotides read TGCGCCAGCAGCGGGGGACTAGCGGGGCCGGGGACCGGGGAGCTGTTTTTT. Amino acid sequence: CASSGGLAGPGTGELFF.

Concerning this clone itself: Distinct nucleotide sequences in the sample also encode this CDR3. The rearrangement links TRBV2 to TRBJ2-7; TRBD1 aligns across 9 bases. Unmatched junction bases numbered 2, after V lost 3 bases and J lost 2 bases. Per the germline V gene, CDR1 is SNHLY and CDR2 is FYNNEI. This CDR3 spans 14 amino acids. The CDR3 DNA follows: TGTGCCAGCAGTGATCGGACAGGGGCCTACGAGCAGTACTTC. Its translation is CASSDRTGAYEQYF.

The rearrangement uses TRBV19 and TRBJ2-5; 9 nucleotides align to TRBD1. After removal of 6 bases from V and 11 bases from J, the junction contained 16 bases not matched to a gene. The CDR3 covers 15 residues. The germline V gene encodes CDR1 LNHDA and CDR2 SQIVND (reference sequence). The CDR3 DNA sequence: TGTGCCAGTAGCAATACAGGGGGCAACCGGGAGGAGCAGTACTTC. It codes for CASSNTGGNREEQYF.

The V gene is TRBV29-1, the J gene TRBJ2-7; D tentatively fits TRBD1 or TRBD2 (5 bases each). The CDR3 totals 12 residues. Trimming shortened V by 6 bases and J by 3 bases, and 12 bases separated the two germline ends. Germline loops: CDR1 SQVTM, CDR2 ANQGSEA. The CDR3: CSVSGTNYEQYF. CDR3 coding DNA: TGCAGCGTCTCCGGGACCAACTACGAGCAGTACTTC.

This rearrangement joins TRBV4-1 to TRBJ1-5; D is perhaps TRBD1 (5 bases). The CDR3 spans 16 residues. Trimming took off 4 bases at V and 2 bases at J, with 15 bases between the two ends. CDR1 and CDR2 from the germline V gene are MGHRA and YSYEKL. DNA of the CDR3: TGCGCCAGCAGCCCGTCCAGGGCAAGAGGCAATCAGCCCCAGCATTTT. Amino acid sequence: CASSPSRARGNQPQHF.

V usage is TRBV5-1 and J usage is TRBJ1-1; 12 bases fit TRBD1. CDR3 length: 14 residues. J was trimmed by 7 bases and V by 4 bases; bases with no gene match: 5. Germline values: CDR1 SGHRS, CDR2 YFSETQ. Written as DNA, the CDR3 is TGCGCCAGCAGCCATGGGACAGGGGGCCTTGAAGCTTTCTTT. Translation gives CASSHGTGGLEAFF.

The genes are TRBV4-1 and TRBJ1-6; D gene unclear. The CDR3 is made up of 17 amino acids. Germline values: CDR1 MGHRA, CDR2 YSYEKL. Trimming took 1 base from V and 3 from J, leaving 13 bases between them. CDR3 nucleotides: TGCGCCAGCAGCCAAGCGTCGGTCCTAAACTATAATTCACCCCTCCACTTT. Amino acids: CASSQASVLNYNSPLHF.

This chain uses TRBV7-3 with TRBJ2-1; maybe TRBD1 (5 bases). The CDR3 covers 14 residues. V was trimmed by 3 bases and J by 6 bases, leaving 12 bases between them. Germline CDR1 is SGHTA and CDR2 is FQGTGA. CDR3 residues: CASSLGPVGNEQFF. The CDR3 nucleotides are TGTGCCAGCAGCTTGGGGCCCGTTGGCAATGAGCAGTTCTTC.

This clone was observed once. The genes are TRBV19 and TRBJ2-1, with 9 nucleotides matching TRBD2. This CDR3 spans 15 amino acids. Germline V CDR1 and CDR2: LNHDA, SQIVND (reference sequence). The junction had 11 bases not matched to a gene; V was cut back by 6 bases and J by 8 bases. The CDR3 reads CASRRTSAPVYEQFF. CDR3 coding DNA: TGTGCCAGTAGGAGGACTAGCGCGCCTGTCTATGAGCAGTTCTTC.

This chain connects TRBV2 to TRBJ1-4, with 8 nucleotides matching TRBD1. Trimming cost V 6 bases and J 5 bases; bases outside gene matches: 8. Germline loops: CDR1 SNHLY, CDR2 FYNNEI. The CDR3 is made up of 15 amino acids. CDR3 in DNA: TGTGCCAGCAGAAAGGGGACAGGTTCAAATGAAAAACTGTTTTTT. This translates into CASRKGTGSNEKLFF.

The chain carries TRBV5-1 and TRBJ2-5, with TRBD2 matching 9 bases. From germline, CDR1 is SGHRS and CDR2 YFSETQ. The CDR3 totals 17 residues. The junction had 15 bases not matched to a gene; V was cut back by 4 bases and J by 5 bases. The chain's CDR3 is CASSPGIAGASFETQYF. The CDR3 coding sequence is TGCGCCAGCAGCCCTGGGATAGCGGGGGCCTCTTTTGAGACCCAGTACTTC.

The V and J genes are TRBV28 and TRBJ1-5, with D possibly TRBD1 on 6 matching bases. V lost 7 bases and J 7 bases, leaving 20 bases between the germline ends. The CDR3 length is 15 residues. CDR1 MDHEN and CDR2 SYDVKM come from the germline V gene. The DNA of the CDR3 is TGTGCCAGCATGCGCCAGGACAGTCTACGGCAGCCCCAGCATTTT. Its protein product is CASMRQDSLRQPQHF. Supplemented by reference TRBV28 and TRBJ1-5, the full variable domain reads DVKVTQSSRYLVKRTGEKVFLECVQDMDHENMFWYRQDPGLGLRLIYFSYDVKMKEKGDIPEGYSVSREKKERFSLILESASTNQTSMYLCASMRQDSLRQPQHFGDGTRLSIL.

This clone was recorded once. The chain uses TRBV6-1 and TRBJ1-1; D remains ambiguous. The CDR3 totals 14 residues. V lost 5 bases, J lost 1 base, and 11 bases lay in between. CDR1 MNHNS and CDR2 SASEGT come from the germline V gene. The CDR3 region has the DNA TGTGCCAGCAGTCCCCTCCGGGGGAACACTGAAGCTTTCTTT. Translated: CASSPLRGNTEAFF.

The rearrangement links TRBV28 to TRBJ1-5, with 8 bases fitting TRBD1. V trimming: 5 bases; J trimming: 7 bases; junction bases outside the gene matches: 7. The germline V gene has CDR1 MDHEN and CDR2 SYDVKM. There are 14 residues in the CDR3. This CDR3 reads CASSPQDRVQPQHF. The DNA for the CDR3 is TGTGCCAGCAGTCCCCAGGACAGGGTCCAGCCCCAGCATTTT.

CDR3 bases: TGCAGCGTTGTACCGGGACAGAAACTTGACAATGAGCAGTTCTTC. Translating it yields CSVVPGQKLDNEQFF. This chain links TRBV29-1 with TRBJ2-1, with 7 bases matching TRBD1. CDR3 length equals 15 residues. CDR1 and CDR2 from the germline V gene are SQVTM and ANQGSEA. J gave up 5 bases and V 4 bases, and 11 bases lay outside the gene matches.

Comments on this clone: Germline is not matched at one junction end, which may reflect a read error. This CDR3 is CASSLDAFYEQYF. The CDR3 bases are TGTGCCAGTAGTTTAGACGCCTTCTACGAGCAGTACTTC. The chain combines TRBV19 with TRBJ2-7; no firm D call. This CDR3 is built from 13 residues. CDR1 and CDR2 (germline): LNHDA, SQIVND (reference sequence).

The V call is TRBV5-1, the J call TRBJ2-2; D ambiguous. CDR1 is SGHRS, CDR2 YFSETQ, per germline. Trimming stripped 4 bases from V and 4 bases from J, with 5 bases between. The CDR3 sequence is 12 residues long. The CDR3 protein is CASSRSTGELFF. For the CDR3, the DNA is TGCGCCAGCAGCCGGAGCACCGGGGAGCTGTTTTTT.

The rearrangement uses TRBV2 and TRBJ2-5; D call uncertain. The CDR3 covers 13 residues. Trimming left V 7 bases short and J 2 bases short, with 11 bases between. Germline V gene data show CDR1 as SNHLY and CDR2 as FYNNEI. The CDR3 coding sequence is TGTGCCAGCAATTTAGGGATTCAAGAGACCCAGTACTTC. This translates into CASNLGIQETQYF.

The CDR3 sequence: CAWIPSWAATVTYGYTF. DNA of the CDR3: TGTGCCTGGATTCCTTCCTGGGCAGCAACCGTTACCTATGGCTACACCTTC. The chain uses TRBV30 and TRBJ1-2; D is ambiguous. This CDR3 comprises 17 residues. V shed 4 bases and J shed 4 bases, with 25 bases lying between them. Germline CDR1 and CDR2: GTSNPN and SVGIG (reference sequence). The complete variable domain, with remaining parts taken from reference TRBV30 and TRBJ1-2, reads SQTIHQWPATLVQPVGSPLSLECTVEGTSNPNLYWYRQAAGRGLQLLFYSVGIGQISSEVPQNLSASRPQDRQFILSSKKLLLSDSGFYLCAWIPSWAATVTYGYTFGSGTRLTVV.

Details on this clone: Other DNA sequences in the sample encode the same CDR3. This rearrangement joins TRBV7-2 to TRBJ2-5; tentatively, D is TRBD2 (6 bases). The CDR3 runs 14 residues. V dropped 1 base and J dropped 5 bases, with 11 bases sitting between them. Germline loops: CDR1 SGHTA, CDR2 FQGNSA. CDR3 bases: TGTGCCAGCAGCTTAGGAGGAGGGCGGGAGACCCAGTACTTC. Translation gives CASSLGGGRETQYF.

J is TRBJ2-7 and V is TRBV7-2, with 9 bases identical to TRBD2. Germline V gene data show CDR1 as SGHTA and CDR2 as FQGNSA. Unmatched junction bases numbered 13, after V lost 1 base and J lost 3 bases. The CDR3 length is 18 residues. CDR3 bases: TGTGCCAGCAGCTTAGAGGGACTAGCACAACCCAGGGGCTACGAGCAGTACTTC. It translates to CASSLEGLAQPRGYEQYF. Filled out from reference TRBV7-2 and TRBJ2-7, the complete variable domain reads GAGVSQSPSNKVTEKGKDVELRCDPISGHTALYWYRQSLGQGLEFLIYFQGNSAPDKSGLPSDRFSAERTGGSVSTLTIQRTQQEDSAVYLCASSLEGLAQPRGYEQYFGPGTRLTVT.

The chain recombines TRBV2 with TRBJ1-2; D unclear. The V gene's germline CDR1 is SNHLY and CDR2 FYNNEI. The V and J ends lost 6 bases and 7 bases respectively, with 15 bases between them. The CDR3 extends over 13 amino acids. DNA for the CDR3: TGTGCCAGCAGGGTGTCGACTGAGTTTGGCTACACCTTC. Translating it yields CASRVSTEFGYTF.

The chain couples TRBV30 to TRBJ1-6, with a possible D match to TRBD1 (5 bases). The ends were cut back, 4 bases at V and 6 bases at J, with 10 bases in the middle. Germline CDR1 GTSNPN, CDR2 SVGIG (reference sequence). The CDR3 contains 13 residues. CDR3 in DNA: TGTGCCTGGAACAGGTTGTCTAATTCACCCCTCCACTTT. As protein: CAWNRLSNSPLHF.

The rearrangement uses TRBV11-3 and TRBJ2-5; maybe TRBD2 (6 bases). The J call is uncertain, as TRBJ2-7 better fits the DNA end. Germline CDR1 SGHNT, CDR2 YENEEA. The CDR3 extends over 13 amino acids. CDR3: CASSSSANYEQYF. The CDR3 bases are TGTGCCAGCAGCTCTAGCGCTAACTACGAGCAGTACTTC.

V gene TRBV5-1 combines with J gene TRBJ2-1; TRBD2 agrees at 8 bases. CDR1 and CDR2 (germline): SGHRS, YFSETQ. V trimming: 5 bases; J trimming: 5 bases; junction bases outside the gene matches: 6. CDR3 length: 14 residues. The CDR3 is CASRSPGLDNEQFF. The CDR3 region has the DNA TGCGCCAGCAGATCTCCGGGACTAGACAATGAGCAGTTCTTC.